Described below is a single TCR beta chain sequence and its context. This entry belongs to a study of radiotherapy plus CTLA-4 blockade in lung cancer. CTLA-4 blockade using ipilimumab, together with focal radiation, was received by patients with chemo-refractory metastatic non-small-cell lung cancer. Trimming removed 7 bases from V and 8 bases from J, with 26 bases in between. Germline-derived CDR1 and CDR2 are SGHVS and FQNEAQ. The CDR3 runs to 16 residues. The method was immunoSEQ multiplex PCR; TCRdb's version includes in-frame clones alone and lacks a portion of them. The sample records some 25,000 clones, around 71% being singletons.

The rearrangement uses TRBV7-8 and TRBJ1-2, with D possibly matching TRBD1 (6 bases). The source material was peripheral blood, sampled from a patient treated with radiotherapy plus ipilimumab. This clonotype was obtained from a human donor with non-small cell lung cancer whose response to radiotherapy plus ipilimumab could not be evaluated. This CDR3 reads CASNLRREGGADGYTF. CDR3 DNA sequence: TGTGCCAGCAACCTGAGGAGGGAGGGGGGGGCGGACGGCTACACCTTC.